Sequencing of this T cell receptor (beta chain) was carried out in a study of tumor and adjacent non-tumor tissue in lung cancer. To note about this clonotype: A junction end diverges from the germline sequence, so it may reflect a read error.

The library came from three nested PCR rounds adapted from ARM-PCR protocols. TCRdb redid the calling of the multiplex PCR reads with MiXCR, one entry per CDR3 protein. This sample has 91,000 or so distinct CDR3 sequences, with approximately 70% found just once. The template was RNA from unsorted bulk tissue. Looked up from germline, CDR1 is SGHKS and CDR2 is YYEKEE (reference sequence). The CDR3 consists of 15 residues. Sequenced input: lung tumor tissue. This receptor was identified in a man in his 60s with non-small cell lung cancer. V is TRBV5-5 and J is TRBJ1-1; D remains unclear. CDR3 nucleotide sequence: TGTGCCAGCAGCTTAAATGATGGGGAGAACACTGAAGCTTCCTTT. It codes for CASSLNDGENTEASF.